Shown below are 8 T cell receptor beta chains from a single sample sequenced in a study of T cell responses to AZD1222 COVID-19 vaccine. Clones were sequenced by immunoSEQ multiplex PCR, and TCRdb holds only the in-frame ones, with some missing. Among approximately 90,000 clones listed, more than 80% were seen once. The specimen was peripheral blood, collected on day 0 of AZD1222 vaccination. These receptors came from an adult in good health.

Only one count was recorded for this clone. The CDR3 sequence is CASSLVEYEQYF. The CDR3 coding sequence is TGTGCCAGCAGTTTAGTGGAGTACGAGCAGTACTTC. This chain connects TRBV28 to TRBJ2-7; D unresolved. V shed 2 bases and J shed 4 bases, with 6 bases lying between them. The CDR3 runs to 12 residues. Germline values: CDR1 MDHEN, CDR2 SYDVKM. Combining the CDR3 with reference TRBV28 and TRBJ2-7 gives the whole variable domain DVKVTQSSRYLVKRTGEKVFLECVQDMDHENMFWYRQDPGLGLRLIYFSYDVKMKEKGDIPEGYSVSREKKERFSLILESASTNQTSMYLCASSLVEYEQYFGPGTRLTVT.

This sequence joins TRBV10-3 and TRBJ2-7; D is possibly TRBD1 (6 bases). CDR1 ENHRY and CDR2 SYGVKD come from the germline V gene. V lost 5 bases to trimming and J lost 7 bases, with 9 bases between them. CDR3 length equals 11 residues. This chain's CDR3 is CAISNRDEQYF. As DNA, the CDR3 is TGTGCCATCAGTAACAGGGATGAGCAGTACTTC.

This chain connects TRBV9 to TRBJ1-2; 8 nucleotides align to TRBD1. The CDR3 is 15 amino acids. Germline V gene lookup returns CDR1 SGDLS and CDR2 YYNGEE. Germline trimming cut 4 bases from V and 9 bases from J; bases unmatched to any gene: 14. CDR3 sequence: CASSLFVSGQGRYTF. The DNA of the CDR3 is TGTGCCAGCAGCCTCTTCGTCTCCGGACAGGGACGCTACACCTTC.

This chain links TRBV23-1 with TRBJ2-2, with D possibly TRBD1 on 6 matching bases. Being an ORF, TRBV23-1 has a function that is uncertain. The V end was cut by 8 bases, the J end by 6 bases, with 10 bases between. The CDR3 has 12 residues. DNA for the CDR3: TGCGCCAGCGTTACAGGGCCCGGGGAGCTGTTTTTT. Its translation is CASVTGPGELFF.

The rearrangement uses TRBV4-3 and TRBJ2-2; 11 bases line up with TRBD2. In germline, CDR1 is LGHNA, CDR2 YSLEER. The CDR3 spans 15 residues. V was pared by 3 bases and J by 5 bases, with 2 bases of the junction left unmatched. The CDR3 DNA is TGCGCCAGCAGCCATTTAGCGGGAGGGACCGGGGAGCTGTTTTTT. It specifies CASSHLAGGTGELFF.

The chain links TRBV7-3 to TRBJ1-6; D is unclear. Germline V gives CDR1 SGHTA, CDR2 FQGTGA. The length of the CDR3 is 15 residues. Deletions cut 2 bases from V and 5 bases from J, with 10 bases between. CDR3 sequence reads: CASSLGTYNNSPLHF. The CDR3 DNA reads TGTGCCAGCAGCTTAGGCACATATAATAATTCACCCCTCCACTTT.

J is TRBJ1-2 and V is TRBV20-1; D might be TRBD1 (5 bases). Looked up from germline, CDR1 is DFQATT and CDR2 is SNEGSKA (reference sequence). The CDR3 has 13 residues. V was trimmed by 3 bases and J by 0 bases, leaving 8 bases between them. The CDR3 loop reads CSASPGPNYGYTF. The CDR3 DNA reads as TGCAGTGCTAGTCCAGGGCCTAACTATGGCTACACCTTC.

This rearrangement joins TRBV28 to TRBJ2-7; a possible D gene is TRBD1 (5 bases). V lost 6 bases to trimming and J lost 0 bases, with 15 bases between them. The germline gives CDR1 MDHEN, CDR2 SYDVKM. The CDR3 runs 15 residues. DNA of the CDR3: TGTGCCAGCAGAGAACAGGAGAGGAGCTCCTACGAGCAGTACTTC. Protein: CASREQERSSYEQYF.